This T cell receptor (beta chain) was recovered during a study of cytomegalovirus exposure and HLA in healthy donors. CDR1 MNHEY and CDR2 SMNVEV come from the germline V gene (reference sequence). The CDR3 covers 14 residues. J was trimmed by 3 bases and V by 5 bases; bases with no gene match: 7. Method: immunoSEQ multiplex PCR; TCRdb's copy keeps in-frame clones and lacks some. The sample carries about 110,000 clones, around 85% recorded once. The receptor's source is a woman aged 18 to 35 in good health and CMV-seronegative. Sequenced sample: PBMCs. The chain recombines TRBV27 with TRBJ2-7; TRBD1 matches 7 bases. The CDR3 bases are TGTGCCAGCAGTCTTCGGGACAGCCTCTACGAGCAGTACTTC. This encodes CASSLRDSLYEQYF.